This TCR beta chain was captured by sequencing in a study of blood T cells in healthy people across ages. The wider study: T cells yielded about one barcoded beta molecule per two cells through template switching. Study results and caveats: A conclusive naive versus antigen-experienced comparison was prevented by the unsorted PBMCs.

Alongside a J-beta primer mix, a sample-barcoded 5' primer served in a second PCR lasting roughly 6 to 12 cycles. Any given sample supplied a minimum of 2.5 million CDR3-containing paired-end reads. TCRdb re-derived calls from the 5' RACE reads in MiXCR, one entry per CDR3 protein. The profile shows about 1.6 million distinct CDR3 sequences, roughly 32% of them singletons. The junction had 9 bases not matched to a gene; V was cut back by 0 bases and J by 6 bases. The V gene's germline CDR1 is MGHRA and CDR2 YSYEKL. The CDR3 totals 16 residues. This clonotype was detected only a few times. What it binds is unknown. Investigators took ten milliliters of peripheral blood from every donor.

The TCR comes from a woman aged 25 to 45 in good health. This rearrangement joins TRBV4-1 to TRBJ2-7; the match to TRBD2 covers 9 bases. What was sequenced was blood. CDR3 sequence reads: CASSQELSGGPGEQYF. CDR3 sequence (DNA): TGCGCCAGCAGCCAAGAATTAAGCGGGGGGCCGGGCGAGCAGTACTTC.